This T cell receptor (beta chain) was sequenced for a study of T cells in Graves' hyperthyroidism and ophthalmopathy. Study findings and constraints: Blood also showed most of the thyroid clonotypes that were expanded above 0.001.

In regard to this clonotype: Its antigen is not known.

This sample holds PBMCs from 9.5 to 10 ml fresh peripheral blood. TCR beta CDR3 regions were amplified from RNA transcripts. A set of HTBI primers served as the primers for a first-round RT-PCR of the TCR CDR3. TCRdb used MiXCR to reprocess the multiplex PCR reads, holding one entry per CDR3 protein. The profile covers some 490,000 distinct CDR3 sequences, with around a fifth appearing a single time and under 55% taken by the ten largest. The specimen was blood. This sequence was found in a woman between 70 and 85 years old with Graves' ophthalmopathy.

CDR3 region: CSARDGSVRTDTQYF. The CDR3, as DNA: TGCAGTGCTAGAGACGGGAGCGTAAGGACAGATACGCAGTATTTT. The chain couples TRBV20-1 to TRBJ2-3; tentative D call: TRBD2 (6 bases). This CDR3 has 15 amino acids. Germline lookup yields CDR1 DFQATT and CDR2 SNEGSKA (reference sequence). V gave up 0 bases and J gave up 3 bases, with 13 bases separating them.